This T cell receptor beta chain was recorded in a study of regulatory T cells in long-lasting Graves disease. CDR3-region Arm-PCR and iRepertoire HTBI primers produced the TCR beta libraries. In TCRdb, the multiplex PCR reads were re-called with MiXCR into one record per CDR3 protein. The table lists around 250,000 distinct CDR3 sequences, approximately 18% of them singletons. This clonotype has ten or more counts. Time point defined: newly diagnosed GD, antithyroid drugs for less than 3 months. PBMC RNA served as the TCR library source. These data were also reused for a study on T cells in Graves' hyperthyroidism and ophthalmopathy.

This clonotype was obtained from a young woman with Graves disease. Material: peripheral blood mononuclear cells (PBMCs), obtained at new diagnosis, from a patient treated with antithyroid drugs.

CDR3: CASSTRDAGALGTQYF. The CDR3 bases are TGTGCCAGCAGTACGCGGGACGCGGGGGCCTTAGGGACCCAGTACTTC. The gene calls are TRBV27 and TRBJ2-5, with D possibly being TRBD2 (7 bases). Germline V gene data show CDR1 as MNHEY and CDR2 as SMNVEV (reference sequence). The CDR3 is 16 amino acids. V lost 5 bases and J lost 7, with 23 bases in between.